This T cell receptor beta chain was found in a study of blood T cells in healthy people across ages. Study information: In model experiments, template switching was able to capture about one barcoded beta molecule for every two T cells that were present.

Study-level findings and limits: TCR beta diversity, measured per million T cells, fell in a roughly linear way with age. Unsorted PBMCs prevented conclusive naive versus antigen-experienced comparison.

This CDR3 contains 15 residues. Germline V lookup: CDR1 SGHRS, CDR2 YFSETQ. This clonotype was observed a handful of times. The target antigen is unknown. For the second PCR, which ran for roughly 6 to 11 cycles, a sample-barcoded 5' primer and a J-beta primer mix were used. TCRdb re-analysed the 5' RACE reads in MiXCR, keeping a single row per CDR3 protein. Altogether around 670,000 distinct CDR3 sequences are present, under 30% being singletons, with the ten largest covering approximately 15%. Sequencing was carried out using blood. The rearrangement links TRBV5-1 to TRBJ2-5; 9 positions agree with TRBD1. The tail of the sequence fits TRBJ2-7 better, so the J call may be wrong. This clonotype was sampled from a woman of 80 years or more in good health. The CDR3 loop is CASSLAGTGQSEQYF. The DNA for the CDR3 is TGCGCCAGCAGCTTGGCCGGGACAGGGCAATCCGAGCAGTACTTC.